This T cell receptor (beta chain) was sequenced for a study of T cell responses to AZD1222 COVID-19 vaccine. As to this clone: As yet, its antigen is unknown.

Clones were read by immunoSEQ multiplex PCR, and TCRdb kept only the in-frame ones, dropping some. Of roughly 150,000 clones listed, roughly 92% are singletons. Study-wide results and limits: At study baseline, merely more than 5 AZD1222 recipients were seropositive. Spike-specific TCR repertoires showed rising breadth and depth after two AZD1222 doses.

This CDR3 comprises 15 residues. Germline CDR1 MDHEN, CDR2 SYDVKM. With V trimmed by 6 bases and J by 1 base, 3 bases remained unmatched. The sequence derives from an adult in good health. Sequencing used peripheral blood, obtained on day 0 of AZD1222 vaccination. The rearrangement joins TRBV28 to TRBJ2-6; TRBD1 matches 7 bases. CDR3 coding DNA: TGTGCCAGCAGGTCAGGGGGTTCTGGGGCCAACGTCCTGACTTTC. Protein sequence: CASRSGGSGANVLTF.